The sequence of this T cell receptor (beta chain) was determined in a study of blood T cell repertoires in COVID-19. As for the study in general: Some COVID-19 samples were acute and others convalescent; all came from the United States, Italy and Spain. Sample material is recorded as cDNA or gDNA derived from T cells, B-cell-depleted T cells, or PBMCs.

The CDR3 runs 12 residues. Trimming took 6 bases from V and 9 from J, leaving 14 bases between them. As processed by the authors: Reference gene primers were amplified, and this amplification served to estimate nucleated cell counts. Clones were read by immunoSEQ multiplex PCR, and TCRdb kept only the in-frame ones, dropping some. That table is the source of V, J and clone size, and D and trimming were worked out from the DNA. The table has more than 85,000 clones, about three quarters seen once. The TCR originated in a woman aged 70-85 years with acute or convalescent COVID-19. The sequenced sample was peripheral blood. This chain uses TRBV12-3 or TRBV12-4 with TRBJ1-1; possible D gene TRBD1, 5 bases. The CDR3 coding sequence is TGTGCCAGCAGGGGCTGGGAGGGACAAGCTTTCTTT. As protein: CASRGWEGQAFF.